One sample yielded the 8 T cell receptor beta chains listed below, sequenced in a study of glioma-infiltrating T cells after dendritic cell vaccination. As to time point: after dendritic cell vaccination, including at tumor progression/relapse. TCRdb keeps only in-frame clones here, not all; method: immunoSEQ multiplex PCR. The data contain tens of thousands of clones, around 91% of them singletons. Sequenced here: blood, sampled after dendritic cell vaccination. All receptors come from a human donor with glioblastoma.

The rearrangement joins TRBV9 to TRBJ1-4; tentatively, D is TRBD1 (6 bases). This CDR3 is built from 15 residues. Germline V gives CDR1 SGDLS, CDR2 YYNGEE. V lost 0 bases to trimming and J lost 5 bases, with 11 bases between them. CDR3 DNA: TGTGCCAGCAGCGTAGCTGGGGGCCTGAATGAAAAACTGTTTTTT. It codes for CASSVAGGLNEKLFF.

The gene calls are TRBV18 and TRBJ1-2, with D possibly matching TRBD1 (5 bases). V gave up 4 bases and J gave up 7 bases, with 25 bases separating them. The CDR3 has 17 residues. Germline V gene sequence: CDR1 KGHSH, CDR2 LQKENI. The chain's CDR3 is CASSLMTALDAIFGYTF. CDR3 in DNA: TGTGCCAGCTCACTAATGACAGCCTTAGACGCAATTTTTGGCTACACCTTC.

The rearrangement joins TRBV30 to TRBJ1-1; the D is unclear. Germline lookup yields CDR1 GTSNPN and CDR2 SVGIG (reference sequence). CDR3 length: 11 amino acids. Trimming shortened V by 4 bases and J by 6 bases, and 9 bases separated the two germline ends. CDR3 DNA sequence: TGTGCCTGGACCCGGAGCCCTGAAGCTTTCTTT. This encodes CAWTRSPEAFF.

The rearrangement links TRBV11-2 to TRBJ1-2; a weak D match, TRBD1 (6 bases). Trimming stripped 4 bases from V and 0 bases from J, with 21 bases between. Germline V gene lookup returns CDR1 SGHAT and CDR2 FQNNGV. The CDR3 runs to 18 residues. CDR3 DNA: TGTGCCAGCAGCTCAAACATCGGACAGAGATATTCTAACTATGGCTACACCTTC. Translation gives CASSSNIGQRYSNYGYTF. The whole variable domain, remainder taken from reference TRBV11-2 and TRBJ1-2, is EAGVAQSPRYKIIEKRQSVAFWCNPISGHATLYWYQQILGQGPKLLIQFQNNGVVDDSQLPKDRFSAERLKGVDSTLKIQPAKLEDSAVYLCASSSNIGQRYSNYGYTFGSGTRLTVV.

J is TRBJ2-5 and V is TRBV2, with TRBD1 matching over 7 bases. The CDR3 contains 13 residues. V dropped 5 bases and J dropped 4; count of bases not matched to a gene: 4. Germline V CDR1 and CDR2: SNHLY, FYNNEI. In DNA, the CDR3 is TGTGCCAGCAGTAGGGGGCTGGGAGAGACCCAGTACTTC. Translation: CASSRGLGETQYF. Full variable domain (remainder filled in from reference TRBV2 and TRBJ2-5): EPEVTQTPSHQVTQMGQEVILRCVPISNHLYFYWYRQILGQKVEFLVSFYNNEISEKSEIFDDQFSVERPDGSNFTLKIRSTKLEDSAMYFCASSRGLGETQYFGPGTRLLVL.

DNA for the CDR3: TGTGCCAGCAGCTCGACAGGGGGCCACAATCAGCCCCAGCATTTT. Its translation: CASSSTGGHNQPQHF. The genes are TRBV7-9 and TRBJ1-5; the match to TRBD1 covers 10 bases. The CDR3 is 15 amino acids. Germline V gene data show CDR1 as SEHNR and CDR2 as FQNEAQ (reference sequence). V trimming: 4 bases; J trimming: 3 bases; junction bases outside the gene matches: 3.

The rearrangement links TRBV27 to TRBJ2-1; no clear D. The V gene's germline CDR1 is MNHEY and CDR2 SMNVEV (reference sequence). The CDR3 totals 15 residues. V gave up 2 bases and J gave up 0 bases, with 8 bases separating them. The CDR3 DNA is TGTGCCAGCAGTTTACGGCAGGACTCCTACAATGAGCAGTTCTTC. Amino acid sequence: CASSLRQDSYNEQFF.

This clone was counted a few times. V and J are TRBV6-5 and TRBJ1-2; D gene uncertain. The V and J ends lost 6 bases and 8 bases respectively, with 16 bases between them. CDR3 length: 13 amino acids. CDR1 and CDR2 from the germline V gene are MNHEY and SVGAGI. The chain's CDR3 is CASSSPRAGGYTF. As DNA, the CDR3 is TGTGCCAGCAGCTCCCCTCGAGCGGGCGGCTACACCTTC.